The rows below give T cell receptor beta chains drawn from one sample of a study of blood T cells in healthy people across ages. TCRdb fed the 5' RACE reads into MiXCR, producing one record per CDR3 protein. Here the sample spans around 580,000 distinct CDR3 sequences, roughly 48% being singletons. The material sequenced was blood. These receptors all stem from a man at least 80 years old in good health. The CDR3 runs from the conserved cysteine through the conserved F or W. The order of the fields is V gene, clone size, J gene, D gene, CDR3 DNA, CDR3 protein. The D gene is left open where the match is weak. The size field is filled for only some rows; it gives once, few, many or a size class.

TRBV7-7	NA	TRBJ2-1	NA	TGTGCTAGCAGCTTAGGGGGTCACGGACTGGTCTCCTACAATGAGCAGTTCTTC	CASSLGGHGLVSYNEQFF
TRBV4-2	many	TRBJ1-2	NA	TGTGCCAGCAGCCAAGATTCGTCAGGGACTTATGGCTACACCTTC	CASSQDSSGTYGYTF
TRBV14	NA	TRBJ2-5	TRBD1	TGTGCCAGCAGCCAACTATTTGACAGGGAGCAAGAGACCCAGTACTTC	CASSQLFDREQETQYF
TRBV2	NA	TRBJ1-5	NA	TGTGCCAGCAGGGGACACCTCGGGAATCAGCCCCAGCATTTT	CASRGHLGNQPQHF
TRBV7-3	few	TRBJ2-1	TRBD2	TGTGCCAGCAGCTTAAATGCGGGGGGCGCATTCAATGAGCAGTTCTTC	CASSLNAGGAFNEQFF
TRBV7-2	NA	TRBJ2-2	TRBD1	TGTGCCAGCAGCTTAGCGGGGACAGGGTCTGGGGAGCTGTTTTTT	CASSLAGTGSGELFF
TRBV7-2	few	TRBJ1-2	TRBD1	TGTGCCAGCAGCTACCGGGACAGGTCCCTTGGCTACACCTTC	CASSYRDRSLGYTF
TRBV7-3	NA	TRBJ2-5	NA	TGTGCCAGCAGCTTCGTCGGGGAAGAGACCCAGTACTTC	CASSFVGEETQYF
TRBV28	NA	TRBJ2-3	TRBD1	TGTGCCAGCAGTTCCCACTCAGGGGGCGTGGGGATGCAGTATTTT	CASSSHSGGVGMQYF
TRBV6-5	NA	TRBJ1-6	TRBD1	TGTGCCAGCAGCCGGACCGGGACAGGGGATCCACCCCTCCACTTT	CASSRTGTGDPPLHF
TRBV6-5	many	TRBJ2-6	NA	TGTGCCAGCAGCGGAAATGGGGGGGCCAACGTCCTGACTTTC	CASSGNGGANVLTF
TRBV28	once	TRBJ2-5	TRBD1	TGTGCCAGCAGACTCGGCGGACAGGGGCTCGAGACCCAGTACTTC	CASRLGGQGLETQYF
TRBV20-1	NA	TRBJ2-1	NA	TGCAGTGCTAGGGGCCGGTACATCAGGGGTGATGAGCAGTTCTTC	CSARGRYIRGDEQFF
TRBV4-1	NA	TRBJ2-3	NA	TGCGCCAGCGCACTGGGCGGGACAGCAGCTCAGGATACGCAGTATTTT	CASALGGTAAQDTQYF
TRBV9	NA	TRBJ2-2	NA	TGTGCCAGCAGCCCCCAACCTGGAGGCCCCGGGGAGCTGTTTTTT	CASSPQPGGPGELFF
TRBV7-2	once	TRBJ2-2	NA	TGTGCCAGCAGCTTAGGGGGGGACGGGGAGCTGTTTTTT	CASSLGGDGELFF
TRBV29-1	few	TRBJ2-7	NA	TGCAGCGTTGAAGGCAGGGACTCCCCCTACGAGCAGTACTTC	CSVEGRDSPYEQYF
TRBV7-2	NA	TRBJ1-6	TRBD1	TGTGCCAGCAGCCGGGACAGTTATGATTCACCCCTCCACTTT	CASSRDSYDSPLHF
TRBV7-2	NA	TRBJ2-1	NA	TGTGCCAGCAGCCCTTATGGCCCTACGGCCTACAATGAGCAGTTCTTC	CASSPYGPTAYNEQFF
TRBV28	few	TRBJ2-3	TRBD2	TGTGCCAGCAGTTTCTTCGGGAGGAGCACAGATACGCAGTATTTT	CASSFFGRSTDTQYF
TRBV29-1	few	TRBJ2-5	TRBD1	TGCAGCGTTACCCCCGGGACAGGGGAGAGTCAGCAGTACTTC	CSVTPGTGESQQYF
TRBV7-2	many	TRBJ1-1	TRBD1	TGTGCCAGCAGAGGACAGGGGGCACTTATGAACACTGAAGCTTTCTTT	CASRGQGALMNTEAFF
TRBV7-2	NA	TRBJ1-2	NA	TGTGCCAGCAGTCGGGGGGAGGTGGCCTATGGCTACACCTTC	CASSRGEVAYGYTF
TRBV27	few	TRBJ2-7	NA	TGTGCCAGCAAGAAAGGGACGGGCGAGCAGTACTTC	CASKKGTGEQYF
TRBV7-9	NA	TRBJ1-2	NA	TGTGCCAGCAGCCCCGGGACCGTTACTGCTTATGGCTACACCTTC	CASSPGTVTAYGYTF
TRBV20-1	NA	TRBJ2-3	TRBD2	TGCAGTGCTAGAGATCCACGGCTAGCGGGAGGCCCAGATACGCAGTATTTT	CSARDPRLAGGPDTQYF
TRBV6-2/TRBV6-3	NA	TRBJ2-5	TRBD1	TGTGCCAGCAGCCCTACAGGGGCCGGACAGAGGACCCAGTACTTC	CASSPTGAGQRTQYF
TRBV6-6	many	TRBJ2-5	NA	TGTGCCAGCAGTTACCGGGTCGAAGAGACCCAGTACTTC	CASSYRVEETQYF
TRBV7-9	NA	TRBJ1-5	NA	TGTGCCGGCAGCCCAGCCGGGGGCAATCAGCCCCAGCATTTT	CAGSPAGGNQPQHF
TRBV12-3/TRBV12-4	NA	TRBJ1-6	TRBD1	TGTGCCAGCAGTACGGACAGGCGCTATTCACCCCTCCACTTT	CASSTDRRYSPLHF
TRBV10-3	NA	TRBJ2-5	NA	TGTGCCATCAGTGACGCAAGGGGGGCCATCCAAGGGACCCAGTACTTC	CAISDARGAIQGTQYF
TRBV2	NA	TRBJ1-1	NA	TGTGCCAGCAGTGGATCCAGGGACGCTGAAGCTTTCTTT	CASSGSRDAEAFF
TRBV5-1	NA	TRBJ2-1	NA	TGCGCCAGCAGCTCGGGCATGGGGGTTAATGAGCAGTTCTTC	CASSSGMGVNEQFF
TRBV2	few	TRBJ2-3	NA	TGTGCCTCAGCTGAGAGACTCGGAGATACGCAGTATTTT	CASAERLGDTQYF
TRBV29-1	few	TRBJ1-1	NA	TGCAGCGTATGGGCAGGTCTCAGCACTGAAGCTTTCTTT	CSVWAGLSTEAFF
TRBV6-2/TRBV6-3	NA	TRBJ2-7	TRBD1	TGTGCCAGCAGTACCGGACAGGGGCCCCGTGTAGAGCAGTACTTC	CASSTGQGPRVEQYF
TRBV20-1	few	TRBJ2-1	TRBD2	TGCAGTGCTAGAGACTGGGCGGGAGTAACCCCCCGGAGTTACAATGAGCAGTTCTTC	CSARDWAGVTPRSYNEQFF
TRBV7-2	NA	TRBJ2-5	TRBD2	TGTGCCAGCAGCTTAGGCGGGCTAGCGGAGCAGTACTTC	CASSLGGLAEQYF
TRBV6-2/TRBV6-3	NA	TRBJ1-1	NA	TGTGCCAGCAGCCTTAGACAGAGGTATGAAGCTTTCTTT	CASSLRQRYEAFF
TRBV5-1	once	TRBJ2-5	NA	TGCGCCAGCAGCTTGCCCCGGACAGAACAAGAGACCCAGTACTTC	CASSLPRTEQETQYF
TRBV5-1	few	TRBJ2-1	NA	TGCGCCAGCAGCTCGGACATATACAATGAGCAGTTCTTC	CASSSDIYNEQFF
TRBV20-1	few	TRBJ2-1	NA	TGCAGTGCTAGGCCTCCTAGCTACAGTGAGCAGTTCTTC	CSARPPSYSEQFF
TRBV3-1	NA	TRBJ2-7	TRBD2	TGTGCCAGCAGCCTTAGCGGGAATAACTACGAGCAGTACTTC	CASSLSGNNYEQYF
TRBV20-1	NA	TRBJ2-5	NA	TGCAGTGCTGACGGGCAGTCCTACAATGAGCAGTACTTC	CSADGQSYNEQYF
TRBV6-1	NA	TRBJ2-7	TRBD2	TGTGCCAGCAGTGGGACACTAGCGGGGAAAATCTACGAGCAGTACTTC	CASSGTLAGKIYEQYF
TRBV7-4	NA	TRBJ1-5	TRBD1	TGTACCAGCAGCTTCGAAGGGGGCCTCAGGAAGAAATGGGGCCCACGCAATCAGCCCCAGCATTTT	CTSSFEGGLRKKWGPRNQPQHF
TRBV6-2/TRBV6-3	NA	TRBJ1-2	NA	TGTGCCAGCAGGGACACTAACTATGGCTACACCTTC	CASRDTNYGYTF
TRBV6-2/TRBV6-3	few	TRBJ2-3	NA	TGTGCCAGCAGGGACGTAGGACGCCTCACAGATACGCAGTATTTT	CASRDVGRLTDTQYF
TRBV6-2/TRBV6-3	few	TRBJ2-7	NA	TGTGCCAGCAGACGCCTCGAGGGCCCCTACGAGCAGTACTTC	CASRRLEGPYEQYF
TRBV5-1	NA	TRBJ2-7	TRBD1	TGCGCCAGCAGCTTGACTCCGGGACAGCCATACGAGCAGTACTTC	CASSLTPGQPYEQYF
TRBV15	few	TRBJ1-5	NA	TGTGCCACCAGCAGACCGGATCAGCCCCAGCATTTT	CATSRPDQPQHF
TRBV3-1	few	TRBJ2-1	TRBD1	TGTGCCAGCAGCCAAGATCTGGGGACAGGGGGCTACAATGAGCAGTTCTTC	CASSQDLGTGGYNEQFF
TRBV29-1	NA	TRBJ2-7	TRBD2	TGCAGCGTTGAGGGCGGGAGCCTGGGAATCGACTACGAGCAGTACTTC	CSVEGGSLGIDYEQYF
TRBV12-3/TRBV12-4	few	TRBJ1-1	NA	TGTGCCAGCAGTTTTGGGGGGATGAACACTGAAGCTTTCTTT	CASSFGGMNTEAFF
TRBV20-1	few	TRBJ1-2	NA	TGCAGTGCTAGATTCGCGGGGGATAACTATGGCTACACCTTC	CSARFAGDNYGYTF
TRBV16	NA	TRBJ2-7	NA	TGTGCCAGCAGCCAATCAGCGGAACTTGGGGAGCAGTACTTC	CASSQSAELGEQYF
TRBV12-3/TRBV12-4	NA	TRBJ2-5	TRBD1	TGTGCCAGCAGTTTCGGGACAGGGATCCCCCCCGAGACCCAGTACTTC	CASSFGTGIPPETQYF
TRBV20-1	NA	TRBJ2-7	TRBD2	TGCAGTGCCAATAGCGGGAGAACCTCCGAGCAGTACTTC	CSANSGRTSEQYF